This T cell receptor beta chain was obtained from a study of shared clonotypes between healthy human individuals (dated by TCRdb to between 2020 and 2021). With respect to the entire study: Three men and a couple of women, aged 18 to 49 years, made up the cohort. For each donor, three plates each were used for CD4 naive and CD4 memory, two plates were used for CD8 naive, and one plate was used for CD8 memory. To estimate repertoire size and how much clonotype sharing occurs between individuals, the study deeply sequenced the blood TCR repertoires of 4 to 6 healthy adults. Different laboratories and diverse techniques were used to prepare libraries and sequence TCR repertoires, to increase sequencing depth and limit assay-specific biases. Between about 0.8 and 8.9 billion PBMCs per donor were obtained by leukapheresis.

Results and caveats for the whole study, not just this receptor: Naive subsets generally had larger estimated clonotype richness than memory subsets. Only blood was sampled, and tissue TCR repertoires likely differ from those in blood. Higher generation probabilities were observed for clonotypes shared by all four sorted-subset donors than for non-shared clonotypes. Because the study included a small number of donors, the genetic and exposure-history diversity represented was limited. Sharing across several donors was observed for approximately 4.6% of naive CD4, 3% to 3.5% of naive CD8, about 2.3% of memory CD4, and over 0.3% of memory CD8 clonotypes. Based on pairwise subsampling, the degree of clonotype sharing among donors was expected to be affected by sequencing depth. Rarefaction of sorted-subset datasets indicated incomplete sequencing despite the large sequencing depth.

CDR1 and CDR2, looked up from the germline V gene (reference sequence), are LNHDA and SQIVND. Trimming takes 6 bases off V and 2 bases off J; junction bases not matched to a gene: 11. Reading from cysteine to phenylalanine, the CDR3 counts 16 amino acids. Left in the record is the CDR3 DNA by itself, 48 bases read in frame from the first base. As to this clone: Its antigen is unknown. Base qualities were left out, and no much larger clone turns up one base away.

The donors were healthy, HIV-negative adults who had no recently reported acute infections or vaccinations. Every donor was a Caucasian adult residing in Nashville, Tennessee, USA. Magnetic negative selection was used to enrich CD4+ T cells, after which naive cells were positively selected on CD45RA and the negative fraction became the memory subset. After blood collection by leukapheresis, PBMCs were isolated using Ficoll-Histopaque density gradient centrifugation and then cryopreserved in the vapor phase of liquid nitrogen. Purity and quantity of every magnetically sorted T cell population were checked by analytical flow cytometry. From each sorted fraction, genomic DNA was isolated and quantified by UV absorbance on a Nanodrop 2000c. TCR CDR3 regions were amplified from genomic DNA by multiplex PCR using the deep immunoSEQ assay. Extracted genomic DNA from each cell subset was spread evenly across all wells of several immunoSEQ 96-well plates, with each plate serving as a replicate. Each replicate PCR for sorted subsets received approximately 200 ng genomic DNA, equal to roughly 30,000 T cell genomes. Purified libraries were measured with a Qubit 3.0 fluorometer, size-checked on a Bioanalyzer 2100, and measured again with the KAPA Library Quantification kit. Every immunoSEQ 96-well plate was sequenced on a separate single-read 150-cycle Illumina NextSeq 550 flow cell. For the original study's pipeline: Because only junctional sequences without quality scores were contained in the immunoSEQ output, filtering matching that applied to full-length reads could not be performed. Sequences were annotated with PyIR, a Python wrapper for IgBLAST v1.9, using IMGT germline references to assign V/J genes and CDR3. Reads were filtered out if the reads had weak V/J assignments (E-value above 1e-6), no CDR3, stop codons, out-of-frame junctions, or ambiguous translated residues. V3J clonotypes were defined by identical inferred V gene, J gene, and CDR3 amino acid sequence. Percentage overlap between repertoires was computed as shared unique clonotypes divided by the size of the smaller repertoire. Richness of each repertoire was evaluated using RTK rarefaction, the Chao1 estimator, and Recon v2.1 estimates of unobserved clonotypes. Generation probabilities for all TCRbeta clonotypes obtained by the gDNA method from a handful of donors were computed using OLGA. The source is immuneACCESS, and TCRdb retained only in-frame sequences with V and J called. Part of the clones is not carried over; for the studies checked, unresolved V genes explain less than half of this, and the remainder is unexplained. V and J calls and clone size follow that table, whereas D and trimming were derived from the DNA. Recorded for this sample are roughly 2,500,000 clones; 93% of them occurred a single time. The top ten constitute roughly 0.36% of the sample.

This receptor was taken from a man aged 18 to 30 in good health. Some clones in this sample may be carry-over from other donors' samples. The chain is encoded by TRBV19 joined to TRBJ2-7, with 9 middle bases fitting TRBD2. Sequencing was performed on naive CD4+ T cells from PBMCs. The sample's cell subset or site, from its label and the paper: CD45RA+ positively selected. The DNA sequence is as follows: TGTGCCAGTAGGACATCGACTAGCGGACCTACCTACGAGCAGTACTTC. Translated, it gives CASRTSTSGPTYEQYF.